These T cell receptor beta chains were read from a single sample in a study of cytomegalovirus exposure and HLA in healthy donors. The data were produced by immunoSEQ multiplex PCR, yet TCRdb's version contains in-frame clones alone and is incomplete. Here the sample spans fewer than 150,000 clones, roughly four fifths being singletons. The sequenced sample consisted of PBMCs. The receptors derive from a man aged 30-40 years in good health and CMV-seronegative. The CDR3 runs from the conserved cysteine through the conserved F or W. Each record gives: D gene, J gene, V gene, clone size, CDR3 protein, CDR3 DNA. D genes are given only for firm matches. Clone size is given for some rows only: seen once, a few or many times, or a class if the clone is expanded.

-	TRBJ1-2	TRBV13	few	CASSLQGSAGYTF	TGTGCCAGCAGCTTACAGGGGTCGGCTGGCTACACCTTC
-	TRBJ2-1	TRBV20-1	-	CSARIYNEQFF	TGCAGTGCTAGAATATACAATGAGCAGTTCTTC
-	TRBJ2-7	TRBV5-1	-	CASSFTGFDEQYF	TGCGCCAGCAGCTTTACAGGGTTCGACGAGCAGTACTTC
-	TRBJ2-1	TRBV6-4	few	CASSDPIGGNEQFF	TGTGCCAGCAGTGACCCGATCGGAGGCAATGAGCAGTTCTTC
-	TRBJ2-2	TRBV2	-	CASSTQGTGELFF	TGTGCCAGCAGTACACAGGGCACCGGGGAGCTGTTTTTT
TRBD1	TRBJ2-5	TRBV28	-	CASSPSDRGATQYF	TGTGCCAGCAGCCCGTCGGACAGGGGAGCTACCCAGTACTTC
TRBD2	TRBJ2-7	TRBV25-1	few	CASSFTSGGKPAYYEQYF	TGTGCCAGCAGTTTCACTAGCGGGGGAAAACCAGCCTACTACGAGCAGTACTTC
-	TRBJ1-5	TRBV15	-	CATSREPEARQPQHF	TGTGCCACCAGCAGAGAACCCGAGGCTAGACAGCCCCAGCATTTT
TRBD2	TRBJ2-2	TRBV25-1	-	CASGAGGANTGELFF	TGTGCCAGTGGGGCGGGGGGCGCGAACACCGGGGAGCTGTTTTTT
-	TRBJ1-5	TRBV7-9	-	CASSVEGGGYQPQHF	TGTGCCAGCAGCGTAGAGGGGGGGGGATATCAGCCCCAGCATTTT
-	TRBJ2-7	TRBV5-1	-	CASSLEDSIYEQYF	TGCGCCAGCAGCTTGGAGGACAGCATCTACGAGCAGTACTTC
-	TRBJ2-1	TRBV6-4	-	CASSDSLAGYNEQFF	TGTGCCAGCAGTGACTCTTTGGCGGGGTACAATGAGCAGTTCTTC
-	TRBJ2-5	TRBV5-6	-	CASSRGTGLETQYF	TGTGCCAGCAGCCGCGGAACAGGGTTGGAGACCCAGTACTTC
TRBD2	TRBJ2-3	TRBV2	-	CASKGLADTDTQYF	TGTGCCAGCAAAGGACTAGCGGACACAGATACGCAGTATTTT
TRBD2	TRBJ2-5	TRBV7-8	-	CASSYPGLAQETQYF	TGTGCCAGCAGCTATCCGGGACTAGCTCAAGAGACCCAGTACTTC
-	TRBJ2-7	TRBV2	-	CATRAPGGSYEQYF	TGTGCCACCAGGGCTCCCGGAGGCTCCTACGAGCAGTACTTC
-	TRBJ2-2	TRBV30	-	CAWSVDSANTGELFF	TGTGCCTGGAGTGTGGATAGCGCGAACACCGGGGAGCTGTTTTTT
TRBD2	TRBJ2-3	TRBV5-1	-	CASTSGRPTDTQYF	TGCGCCAGTACTAGCGGGAGGCCCACAGATACGCAGTATTTT
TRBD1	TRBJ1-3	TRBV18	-	CASSPSTGVAGNTIYF	TGTGCCAGCTCACCTTCAACAGGGGTTGCCGGAAACACCATATATTTT
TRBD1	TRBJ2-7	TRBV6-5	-	CASSYSGQGYEQYF	TGTGCCAGCAGTTACTCCGGACAGGGGTACGAGCAGTACTTC
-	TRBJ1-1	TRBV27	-	CASSLQGLTEAFF	TGTGCCAGCAGTTTACAGGGTTTGACTGAAGCTTTCTTT
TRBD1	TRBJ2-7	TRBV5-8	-	CASSPGTGVDEQYF	TGTGCCAGCAGTCCCGGGACAGGGGTGGACGAGCAGTACTTC
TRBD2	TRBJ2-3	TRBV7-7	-	CASSRGSIAGFTDTQYF	TGTGCTAGCAGCCGCGGATCGATAGCGGGATTCACAGATACGCAGTATTTT
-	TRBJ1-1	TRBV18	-	CASSPGEMNTEAFF	TGTGCCAGCTCACCAGGGGAGATGAACACTGAAGCTTTCTTT
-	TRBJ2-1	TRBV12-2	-	CASRLVGTGAEQFF	-
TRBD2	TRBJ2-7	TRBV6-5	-	CASSPGTSGSDEQYF	TGTGCCAGCAGCCCCGGGACTAGCGGCTCGGACGAGCAGTACTTC
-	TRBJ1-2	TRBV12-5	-	CASAQSGTRNYGYTF	TGTGCTAGTGCCCAATCCGGGACACGTAACTATGGCTACACCTTC
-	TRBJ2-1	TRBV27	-	CASRLAGNEQFF	TGTGCCAGCAGACTAGCTGGCAATGAGCAGTTCTTC
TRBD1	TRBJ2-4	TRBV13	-	CASQGARVKNIQYF	TGTGCCAGCCAGGGGGCGCGAGTCAAAAACATTCAGTACTTC
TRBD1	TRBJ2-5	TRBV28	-	CASKPWPRDRGQETQYF	TGTGCCAGCAAACCCTGGCCCCGGGACAGGGGACAAGAGACCCAGTACTTC
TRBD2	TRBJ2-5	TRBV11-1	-	CASSLNPTSGETQYF	TGTGCCAGCAGCCTCAACCCGACTAGCGGGGAGACCCAGTACTTC
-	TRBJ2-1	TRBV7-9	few	CASSPRGGRSYNEQFF	TGTGCCAGCAGCCCCAGGGGCGGGAGATCCTACAATGAGCAGTTCTTC
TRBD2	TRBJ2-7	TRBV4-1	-	CASSQVSGSTDEQYF	TGCGCCAGCAGCCAAGTTAGCGGGAGTACCGACGAGCAGTACTTC
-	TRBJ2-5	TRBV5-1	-	CASSFSTGDPRETQYF	TGCGCCAGCAGCTTCTCGACGGGGGACCCCCGAGAGACCCAGTACTTC
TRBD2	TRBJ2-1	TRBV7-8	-	CASSFTSGSLDEQFF	TGTGCCAGCAGCTTCACTAGCGGGAGTCTGGATGAGCAGTTCTTC
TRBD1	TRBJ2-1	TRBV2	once	CASTSTGGRYNEQFF	TGTGCCAGCACTTCTACAGGGGGCAGGTACAATGAGCAGTTCTTC
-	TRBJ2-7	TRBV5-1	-	CASSLGQGTIYEQYF	TGCGCCAGCAGCTTGGGTCAGGGGACGATCTACGAGCAGTACTTC
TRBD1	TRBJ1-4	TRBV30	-	CAWSTRTGYEKLFF	TGTGCCTGGTCTACTCGGACAGGATATGAAAAACTGTTTTTT
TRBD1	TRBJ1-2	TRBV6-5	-	CASSPDRGGYGYTF	TGTGCCAGCAGTCCAGACAGGGGTGGTTATGGCTACACCTTC
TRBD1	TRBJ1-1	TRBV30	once	CAWSPKQGSTEAFF	TGTGCCTGGAGCCCCAAACAGGGGAGCACTGAAGCTTTCTTT
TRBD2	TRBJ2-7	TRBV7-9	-	CASSLGQRESYEQYF	TGTGCCAGCAGCTTAGGACAGCGGGAGAGTTACGAGCAGTACTTC
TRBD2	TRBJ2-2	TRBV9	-	CASSGGLAGSNTGELFF	TGTGCCAGCAGCGGCGGACTAGCGGGTTCGAACACCGGGGAGCTGTTTTTT
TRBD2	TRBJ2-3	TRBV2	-	CASSEGLAGYSTDTQYF	TGTGCCAGCAGTGAGGGACTAGCGGGATATAGCACAGATACGCAGTATTTT
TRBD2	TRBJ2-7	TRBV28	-	CASSSGLAPEQYF	TGTGCCAGCAGTTCGGGACTAGCTCCCGAGCAGTACTTC
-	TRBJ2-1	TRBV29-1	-	CSARKRVSYNEQFF	TGCAGCGCTCGAAAGCGGGTCTCCTACAATGAGCAGTTCTTC
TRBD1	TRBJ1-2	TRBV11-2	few	CASSRPGTGGVYGYTF	TGTGCCAGCAGCAGACCCGGGACAGGGGGCGTCTATGGCTACACCTTC